The 29 T cell receptor beta chains given below trace back to one sample, sequenced in a study of T cells in Graves' hyperthyroidism and ophthalmopathy. Amplification targeted TCR beta CDR3 regions from RNA transcripts. HTBI primers were the set used in a first-round RT-PCR of the TCR CDR3. One entry per CDR3 protein results from TCRdb running MiXCR on the multiplex PCR reads. The sample shows around 250,000 distinct CDR3 sequences, about 15% of them seen only once. Sample: blood. The source of these receptors is a woman in her forties with Graves' hyperthyroidism that later progressed to Graves' ophthalmopathy.

This clonotype was seen many times. This chain links TRBV7-9 with TRBJ1-2; TRBD1 might be the D (5 bases). Per germline, CDR1 SEHNR and CDR2 FQNEAQ (reference sequence). The CDR3 is 13 residues long. The V gene lost 8 bases and the J gene lost 6 bases, with 16 bases spanning the gap. As DNA, the CDR3 is TGTGCCAGCGACAGAGGAGGAGTGAATGGCTACACCTTC. Amino acids: CASDRGGVNGYTF.

The chain recombines TRBV15 with TRBJ2-7; D gene unclear. Germline CDR1 LNHNV, CDR2 YYDKDF (reference sequence). The V and J ends lost 0 bases and 6 bases respectively, with 6 bases between them. CDR3 size: 12 residues. The CDR3 sequence is CATSRDWSEQYF. CDR3 DNA sequence: TGTGCCACCAGCAGAGATTGGTCCGAGCAGTACTTC.

The rearrangement links TRBV3-1 to TRBJ2-4; 10 nucleotides agree with TRBD2. Germline values: CDR1 LGHDT, CDR2 YNNKEL (reference sequence). Losses at the gene ends were 4 bases for V and 6 bases for J; bases not matched to a gene: 6. The CDR3 totals 15 residues. The chain's CDR3 is CASSRLAGVGNIQYF. DNA for the CDR3: TGTGCCAGCAGCCGCCTAGCGGGAGTAGGAAACATTCAGTACTTC.

The chain uses TRBV12-3 or TRBV12-4 and TRBJ2-7, with no clear D. V was clipped by 2 bases and J by 3 bases, with 11 bases between them. The CDR3 runs 14 residues. Here the CDR3 DNA reads TGTGCCAGCAGTTTATGGGCCGAGAACTACGAGCAGTACTTC. Encoded protein: CASSLWAENYEQYF.

The genes are TRBV19 and TRBJ2-7; tentatively, D is TRBD1 (5 bases). The CDR3 is 15 residues long. Germline lookup yields CDR1 LNHDA and CDR2 SQIVND (reference sequence). V was pared by 3 bases and J by 4 bases, with 16 bases between. The CDR3 loop is CASSIGAGRFYEQYF. CDR3 in DNA: TGTGCCAGTAGTATTGGGGCAGGAAGATTTTACGAGCAGTACTTC.

The sample holds a few counts of this clonotype. The rearrangement uses TRBV11-1 and TRBJ2-2, with D maybe TRBD1 (5 bases). Germline-derived CDR1 and CDR2 are SGHAT and FQDESV (reference sequence). V dropped 3 bases and J dropped 7 bases, with 15 bases sitting between them. The CDR3 is 15 residues long. This chain's CDR3 is CASSFCSRAVGELFF. CDR3 DNA: TGTGCCAGCAGCTTTTGTAGCAGGGCGGTCGGGGAGCTGTTTTTT.

At least ten counts were recorded for this clonotype. The chain links TRBV11-2 to TRBJ2-2; D remains ambiguous. The CDR3 length is 15 residues. Trimming removed 2 bases at V and 2 bases at J, with 9 bases between. Germline V gives CDR1 SGHAT, CDR2 FQNNGV. DNA of the CDR3: TGTGCCAGCAGCTTATACGGAGCAAACACCGGGGAGCTGTTTTTT. This translates into CASSLYGANTGELFF.

This chain joins TRBV19 and TRBJ2-1; 10 positions match TRBD1. Near its end, the DNA agrees better with TRBJ2-7, so the J call may be wrong. The CDR3 is 16 residues long. CDR1 and CDR2 from the germline V gene are LNHDA and SQIVND (reference sequence). The CDR3 here is CASSQGTGVTYNEQYF. CDR3 nucleotides: TGTGCCAGTAGTCAAGGGACAGGGGTCACCTACAATGAGCAGTACTTC.

The chain is built from TRBV27 and TRBJ2-1, with 9 bases identical to TRBD2. The ends lost 6 bases at V and 3 bases at J; junction bases unmatched: 6. CDR3 length equals 15 residues. Germline CDR1 MNHEY, CDR2 SMNVEV (reference sequence). The CDR3 nucleotides read TGTGCCAGCAGGAGTCTAGCGGGATTCTACAATGAGCAGTTCTTC. Residues: CASRSLAGFYNEQFF.

This clonotype has ten or more counts. The chain combines TRBV2 with TRBJ1-2; 12 bases are shared with TRBD1. The CDR3 length is 14 residues. The germline CDR1 and CDR2 sequences are SNHLY and FYNNEI. V trimming: 7 bases; J trimming: 8 bases; junction bases outside the gene matches: 8. CDR3: CASNPWDRGQGYTF. The CDR3 DNA follows: TGTGCCAGCAACCCCTGGGACAGGGGGCAAGGCTACACCTTC.

This clonotype was recorded at least ten times. The DNA of the CDR3 is TGTGCCAGCAGTGTGTATGGACTAGCGGGAGGGCCCGGATCTCGCGAGCAGTACTTC. This gives the protein CASSVYGLAGGPGSREQYF. J is TRBJ2-7 and V is TRBV28; TRBD2 matches at 15 bases. CDR1 is MDHEN and CDR2 is SYDVKM in the germline V gene. J lost 6 bases, V lost 5 bases, and 17 bases had no gene match. The CDR3 contains 19 residues.

This clonotype was found many times. CDR3 DNA sequence: TGTGCCAGCAGCCGCGGGATACTCTATGGCTACACCTTC. Translation: CASSRGILYGYTF. The rearrangement uses TRBV2 and TRBJ1-2; D not resolved. Per the germline V gene, CDR1 is SNHLY and CDR2 is FYNNEI. Trimming removed 6 bases from V and 4 bases from J, with 12 bases in between. CDR3 size: 13 residues.

The table lists this clonotype with many counts. The genes are TRBV6-5 and TRBJ1-1; 7 positions match TRBD1. This CDR3 has 15 amino acids. The V gene's germline CDR1 is MNHEY and CDR2 SVGAGI. V trimming: 0 bases; J trimming: 1 base; junction bases outside the gene matches: 2. The CDR3 here is CASSYSRTGNTEAFF. The CDR3 nucleotides read TGTGCCAGCAGTTACTCCCGGACAGGGAACACTGAAGCTTTCTTT.

About this clonotype itself: With a much larger clone just one base away, this may be a read error. The chain uses TRBV6-2 or TRBV6-3 and TRBJ2-1; D is ambiguous. Germline CDR1 reads MNHEY; CDR2 reads SVGEGT. This CDR3 has 16 residues. The ends were cut back, 6 bases at V and 1 base at J, with 16 bases in the middle. CDR3 DNA sequence: TGTGCCAGCAGCGAACCCGCGAAGCAATCCTACAATGAGCAGTTCTTC. This codes for CASSEPAKQSYNEQFF.

This clonotype was observed at least ten times. This sequence joins TRBV6-1 and TRBJ2-5; 9 nucleotides align to TRBD2. This CDR3 has 16 amino acids. With 3 bases clipped from V and 4 bases from J, the junction kept 9 bases outside the gene matches. Germline-derived CDR1 and CDR2 are MNHNS and SASEGT. The CDR3 nucleotides are TGTGCCAGCAGTGATACAGGCGGGAGGGGTCCAGAGACCCAGTACTTC. Its translation: CASSDTGGRGPETQYF.

This clonotype was picked up many times. The CDR3 spells CASSADRVSYTF. The DNA for the CDR3 is TGTGCCAGCAGTGCTGACAGGGTGAGCTACACCTTC. The V call is TRBV27, the J call TRBJ1-2; 7 positions agree with TRBD1. Germline V gene lookup returns CDR1 MNHEY and CDR2 SMNVEV (reference sequence). The CDR3 covers 12 residues. Unmatched junction bases numbered 6, after V lost 5 bases and J lost 9 bases.

J is TRBJ2-7 and V is TRBV30; the D is unclear. V was cut by 3 bases and J by 3 bases, with 12 bases left in between. This CDR3 comprises 13 residues. Germline V gives CDR1 GTSNPN, CDR2 SVGIG (reference sequence). The DNA of the CDR3 is TGTGCCTGGAGGGGTACGTCCCGCTACGAGCAGTACTTC. Its protein product is CAWRGTSRYEQYF.

This clonotype was observed at least ten times. The rearrangement joins TRBV2 to TRBJ2-1; 9 bases fit TRBD2. There are 15 residues in the CDR3. Germline V gives CDR1 SNHLY, CDR2 FYNNEI. Trimming removed 2 bases from V and 9 bases from J; junction bases left unmatched: 8. Here the CDR3 reads CASSESPSGKGEQFF. The CDR3 DNA is TGTGCCAGCAGTGAATCTCCTAGCGGGAAGGGTGAGCAGTTCTTC.

V gene TRBV3-1 combines with J gene TRBJ1-2, with D possibly matching TRBD1 (6 bases). V lost 6 bases to trimming and J lost 2 bases, with 13 bases between them. Germline V lookup: CDR1 LGHDT, CDR2 YNNKEL (reference sequence). This CDR3 comprises 14 residues. CDR3 loop: CASSLFGQNYGYTF. The DNA for the CDR3 is TGTGCCAGCAGTCTGTTCGGACAGAACTATGGCTACACCTTC.

The sample holds many counts of this clonotype. The chain carries TRBV30 and TRBJ2-7; no definite D call. Germline CDR1 and CDR2: GTSNPN and SVGIG (reference sequence). V was clipped by 0 bases and J by 0 bases, with 6 bases between them. The length of the CDR3 is 13 residues. The CDR3 DNA is TGTGCCTGGAGTGTAGGCCTCTCCTACGAGCAGTACTTC. Amino acid sequence: CAWSVGLSYEQYF.

About this clonotype: This sequence may be a read error, since a much larger clone differs from it by one base. The chain has TRBV11-1 and TRBJ1-1; D unresolved. There are 13 residues in the CDR3. Per germline, CDR1 SGHAT and CDR2 FQDESV (reference sequence). The CDR3, as DNA: TGTGCCGGCAGCTCGACCTTTAACACTGAAGCTTTCTTT. Translating gives CAGSSTFNTEAFF.

In its sample, this clonotype was seen many times. V is TRBV24-1 and J is TRBJ2-3; 10 positions agree with TRBD2. The CDR3 loop spans 15 amino acids. From germline, CDR1 is KGHDR and CDR2 SFDVKD. The J segment lost 3 bases and the V segment lost 4 bases, leaving 3 bases of the junction unmatched. The CDR3 reads CATSDSGRGTDTQYF. CDR3 in DNA: TGTGCCACCAGTGACAGCGGGAGGGGGACAGATACGCAGTATTTT.

At least ten counts were recorded for this clonotype. The V call is TRBV6-1, the J call TRBJ2-2; 10 bases align to TRBD2. The V segment lost 11 bases and the J segment 4 bases; nucleotides outside the gene matches: 7. The CDR3 consists of 14 residues. CDR1 MNHNS and CDR2 SASEGT come from the germline V gene. The CDR3 sequence: CAGLRTSGTGELFF. As DNA, the CDR3 is TGTGCCGGATTGCGGACTAGCGGCACCGGGGAGCTGTTTTTT.

This clonotype occurred a few times. The rearrangement uses TRBV10-3 and TRBJ1-5; TRBD1 is a possible D gene (6 bases). The ends were cut back, 4 bases at V and 5 bases at J, with 9 bases in the middle. CDR3 length equals 13 residues. CDR1 and CDR2 from the germline V gene are ENHRY and SYGVKD. The CDR3 sequence: CAISGTGYQPQHF. The CDR3 region has the DNA TGTGCCATCAGTGGCACAGGGTATCAGCCCCAGCATTTT.

The rearrangement joins TRBV11-2 to TRBJ2-3; a weak D match, TRBD2 (6 bases). CDR3 length equals 13 residues. Germline CDR1 reads SGHAT; CDR2 reads FQNNGV. Trimming took off 1 base at V and 9 bases at J, with 11 bases between the two ends. The CDR3 is CASSLAGARTQYF. The CDR3 DNA sequence: TGTGCCAGCAGCTTAGCGGGAGCTAGAACGCAGTATTTT.

This clonotype was seen at least ten times. The chain is built from TRBV27 and TRBJ2-7, with TRBD2 matching 7 bases. Per germline, CDR1 MNHEY and CDR2 SMNVEV (reference sequence). V gave up 1 base and J gave up 4 bases; unmatched junction bases: 1. This CDR3 has 13 amino acids. The CDR3 bases are TGTGCCAGCAGTTTATGGGGGGGTTACGAGCAGTACTTC. Its protein is CASSLWGGYEQYF.

Only a few counts were recorded for this clonotype. V and J are TRBV5-1 and TRBJ1-5; the match to TRBD1 covers 9 bases. V trimming: 0 bases; J trimming: 5 bases; junction bases outside the gene matches: 24. The CDR3 sequence is 22 residues long. Germline loops: CDR1 SGHRS, CDR2 YFSETQ. This chain's CDR3 is CASSLAGGRQGVKDRVYQPQHF. The CDR3 DNA reads TGCGCCAGCAGCTTGGCCGGCGGTAGACAGGGGGTTAAAGATCGCGTATATCAGCCCCAGCATTTT.

This clonotype has at least ten counts. The CDR3 sequence is CASSLGRLAEMTDTQYF. Here the CDR3 DNA reads TGTGCCAGCAGTTTAGGACGACTAGCGGAGATGACAGATACGCAGTATTTT. This chain uses TRBV27 with TRBJ2-3; 9 nucleotides align to TRBD2. Germline V CDR1 and CDR2: MNHEY, SMNVEV (reference sequence). CDR3 length equals 17 residues. Trimming cost V 2 bases and J 3 bases; bases outside gene matches: 9.

In this sample, this clonotype turned up a few times. The chain links TRBV9 to TRBJ2-1; D tentatively fits TRBD1 or TRBD2 (5 bases each). The germline CDR1 and CDR2 sequences are SGDLS and YYNGEE. This CDR3 is built from 14 residues. Trimming left V 3 bases short and J 10 bases short, with 17 bases between. The CDR3, as DNA: TGTGCCAGCAGCGGGGGCCCCCTAGCTTGGGAGCAGTTCTTC. The encoded protein is CASSGGPLAWEQFF.